The 7 T cell receptor beta chains below come from one sample, sequenced in a study of regulatory T cells in long-lasting Graves disease (dated by TCRdb to 2020 to 2022). Receptor amplification or capture employed multiplex PCR. Data came from an Illumina HiSeq 4000. TCR beta libraries were built with iRepertoire HTBI primers and Arm-PCR amplification of CDR3 regions. Using fastp trimming at Q25 and MiXCR clonotype assembly, TCRdb reanalyzed the public sequencing data and kept in-frame beta chains. Rows with a matching CDR3 protein are joined into one entry that keeps the most common DNA and genes. The sample records about 240,000 distinct CDR3 sequences, roughly 21% of which are singletons. Jointly, the top ten make up approximately 13% of the sample. Sample time point, as interpreted from the label and publication: newly diagnosed GD, antithyroid drugs for less than 3 months. For both TCR sequencing and RNA sequencing, RNA was extracted from PBMCs in TRIzol.

Sequencing used peripheral blood mononuclear cells (PBMCs), obtained at new diagnosis, from a patient treated with antithyroid drugs. The receptor source for this set is a female donor with Graves disease.

This clonotype occurred many times. This chain connects TRBV6-1 to TRBJ2-5; 7 nucleotides align to TRBD1. V shed 4 bases and J 1 base; nucleotides not matched to a gene: 6. Per germline, CDR1 MNHNS and CDR2 SASEGT. The CDR3 is 15 residues long. The CDR3 DNA follows: TGTGCCAGCAGTGTCCGGTGGGACAGCCAAGAGACCCAGTACTTC. As protein: CASSVRWDSQETQYF.

This clonotype has just a few counts. V gene TRBV6-1 combines with J gene TRBJ2-7; D may be TRBD1 (5 bases). Trimming took off 8 bases at V and 1 base at J, with 9 bases between the two ends. This CDR3 comprises 12 residues. The germline CDR1 and CDR2 sequences are MNHNS and SASEGT. CDR3 in amino acids: CASHRSSYEQYF. Here the CDR3 DNA reads TGTGCCAGCCACAGGTCTTCCTACGAGCAGTACTTC.

In its sample, this clonotype was seen many times. The chain joins TRBV7-3 to TRBJ2-3, with 8 bases identical to TRBD2. CDR1 SGHTA and CDR2 FQGTGA come from the germline V gene. The CDR3 extends over 16 amino acids. V dropped 3 bases and J dropped 3; count of bases not matched to a gene: 8. In DNA form, the CDR3 reads TGTGCCAGCAGCTTCTCCGGGACTAGAGGGACAGATACGCAGTATTTT. Its translation: CASSFSGTRGTDTQYF.

The chain is built from TRBV28 and TRBJ1-6; no reliable D call. This CDR3 has 14 residues. Germline V CDR1 and CDR2: MDHEN, SYDVKM. V gave up 5 bases and J gave up 6 bases, with 11 bases separating them. The CDR3 sequence is CASSSPGSNSPLHF. In nucleotides, the CDR3 is TGTGCCAGCAGTAGTCCAGGTTCTAATTCACCCCTCCACTTT.

This clonotype was counted many times. The V call is TRBV11-3, the J call TRBJ1-1, with 7 bases identical to TRBD1. Germline CDR1 and CDR2: SGHNT and YENEEA. The trim removed 3 bases at V and 3 bases at J, leaving 7 bases unmatched. The CDR3 loop spans 15 amino acids. CDR3 region: CASSFRYRGDTEAFF. CDR3 bases: TGTGCCAGCAGCTTTAGATACAGGGGTGACACTGAAGCTTTCTTT.

On this clonotype: Just one base apart from a much larger clone, this may be a read error. The genes are TRBV6-1 and TRBJ1-2, with TRBD1 as a possible D gene (5 bases). V lost 5 bases and J lost 0, with 16 bases in between. CDR1 MNHNS and CDR2 SASEGT come from the germline V gene. The CDR3 totals 16 residues. DNA for the CDR3: TGTGCCAGCAGTAAGCCCGAGACAGCAGCTAACTATGGCTACACCTTC. It yields the protein CASSKPETAANYGYTF.

In regard to this clonotype: A single base is all that separates this from a far larger clone, so a read error is likely. For the CDR3, the DNA is TGTGCCAGCAGCCTCCGGGACGGGCCCTACGAGCAGTACTTC. Protein sequence: CASSLRDGPYEQYF. J is TRBJ2-7 and V is TRBV5-5, with D possibly called TRBD1 or TRBD2 (5 bases each). The V and J ends lost 4 bases and 2 bases respectively, with 13 bases between them. Germline CDR1 and CDR2: SGHKS and YYEKEE (reference sequence). This CDR3 is 14 amino acids long.